What follows describes a single T cell receptor beta chain. The antigen remains unidentified. The V gene's germline CDR1 is MDHEN and CDR2 SYDVKM. V gave up 10 bases and J gave up 1 base; unmatched junction bases: 18. The CDR3 has 17 residues. Using immunoSEQ multiplex PCR, the repertoire was profiled, and TCRdb retains in-frame clones only, with some absent. The sample includes around 5,800 clones, less than 70% of them seen just once. The sample originates from a study of CD8 T cell repertoires and HIV-1 epitope variants. The rearrangement uses TRBV28 and TRBJ1-2, with TRBD1 matching 7 bases. The receptor was derived from a male donor with HIV. The source material was cultured CD8+ T cells derived from PBMCs. The CDR3 coding sequence is TGTGCCACCACCGGCCCGTACGGACAGGATCATAACTATGGCTACACCTTC. Its protein is CATTGPYGQDHNYGYTF.